This entry lists 27 T cell receptor beta chains sequenced from one sample in a study of shared clonotypes between healthy human individuals. Clones were read by immunoSEQ multiplex PCR, and TCRdb kept only the in-frame ones, dropping some. Of roughly 2,300,000 clones in the sample, about nine tenths were seen once. The sequenced sample consisted of naive CD4+ T cells from PBMCs. The subset here: CD45RA+ positively selected. The source of these receptors is a man younger than 35 in good health. Some clones in this sample may be carry-over from other donors' samples.

Comments on this clone: In the same sample, other DNA sequences code for this CDR3. The rearrangement uses TRBV5-8 and TRBJ1-5; D is unclear. V lost 0 bases, J lost 3 bases, and 10 bases lay in between. CDR1 is SGHTS and CDR2 is YDEGEE in the germline V gene. There are 15 residues in the CDR3. CDR3 protein: CASSLGTDSNQPQHF. In nucleotides, the CDR3 is TGTGCCAGCAGCTTGGGGACTGATTCCAATCAGCCCCAGCATTTT.

The CDR3 sequence is CASTSGTGVGLNEKLFF. CDR3 coding DNA: TGTGCCAGCACGTCCGGGACAGGGGTGGGCCTTAATGAAAAACTGTTTTTT. This chain uses TRBV2 with TRBJ1-4, with TRBD1 identical over 10 bases. In germline, CDR1 is SNHLY, CDR2 FYNNEI. The trim removed 7 bases at V and 4 bases at J, leaving 12 bases unmatched. There are 17 residues in the CDR3.

The chain carries TRBV21-1 and TRBJ1-5; TRBD1 reflects the table's D call only, with no check against the DNA. TRBV21-1 is a pseudogene locus. The CDR3 runs 16 residues. The CDR3 sequence is CASSSLGQGAGQPQHF. Here the CDR3 DNA reads TGTGCCAGCAGCAGCCTCGGACAGGGGGCGGGACAGCCCCAGCATTTT.

V usage is TRBV5-4 and J usage is TRBJ1-4; D perhaps matches TRBD1 (6 bases). This CDR3 region has 13 residues. Germline loops: CDR1 SGHNT, CDR2 YYREEE (reference sequence). The ends were cut back, 4 bases at V and 10 bases at J, with 14 bases in the middle. The CDR3 region has the DNA TGTGCCAGCAGCGATCCTTTAGGGGGAAAACTGTTTTTT. This encodes CASSDPLGGKLFF.

V and J are TRBV30 and TRBJ1-4, with D tentatively TRBD1 (5 bases). V lost 0 bases to trimming and J lost 3 bases, with 11 bases between them. CDR1 and CDR2 from the germline V gene are GTSNPN and SVGIG (reference sequence). This CDR3 contains 15 residues. The CDR3 spells CAWSVGAVANEKLFF. The CDR3 DNA reads TGTGCCTGGAGTGTAGGGGCGGTAGCTAATGAAAAACTGTTTTTT.

This chain uses TRBV7-9 with TRBJ2-6; 7 nucleotides agree with TRBD1. CDR1 and CDR2 from the germline V gene are SEHNR and FQNEAQ (reference sequence). There are 19 residues in the CDR3. V trimming: 5 bases; J trimming: 2 bases; junction bases outside the gene matches: 15. The CDR3 loop is CASSELTGLTLAGANVLTF. CDR3 bases: TGTGCCAGCAGCGAATTGACAGGGCTAACTCTGGCTGGGGCCAACGTCCTGACTTTC.

The rearrangement uses TRBV18 and TRBJ2-7; 9 positions match TRBD1. The length of the CDR3 is 14 residues. The ends lost 4 bases at V and 4 bases at J; junction bases unmatched: 5. Germline CDR1 KGHSH, CDR2 LQKENI. The CDR3 protein is CASSRTGTGYEQYF. The CDR3 DNA is TGTGCCAGCTCACGAACCGGGACAGGGTACGAGCAGTACTTC. The full variable domain, rest sourced from reference TRBV18 and TRBJ2-7, is NAGVMQNPRHLVRRRGQEARLRCSPMKGHSHVYWYRQLPEEGLKFMVYLQKENIIDESGMPKERFSAEFPKEGPSILRIQQVVRGDSAAYFCASSRTGTGYEQYFGPGTRLTVT.

On this clone: Other DNA sequences in this sample translate to the same CDR3. This chain connects TRBV18 to TRBJ2-5, with 7 nucleotides matching TRBD1. Germline V gives CDR1 KGHSH, CDR2 LQKENI. This CDR3 is built from 15 residues. The trim removed 3 bases at V and 1 base at J, leaving 5 bases unmatched. This CDR3 is CASSPQQGTQETQYF. CDR3 coding DNA: TGTGCCAGCTCACCTCAACAGGGGACCCAAGAGACCCAGTACTTC.

The DNA of the CDR3 is TGTGCCAGCAGCACACTTGGGGGGATAGGGGAAGGCTACACCTTC. It codes for CASSTLGGIGEGYTF. The chain recombines TRBV9 with TRBJ1-2; D possibly corresponds to TRBD1 (5 bases). From germline, CDR1 is SGDLS and CDR2 YYNGEE. This CDR3 region has 15 residues. V was cut by 4 bases and J by 8 bases, with 21 bases left in between.

The chain joins TRBV29-1 to TRBJ2-3; no firm D call. The CDR3 extends over 14 amino acids. The V and J ends lost 3 bases and 2 bases respectively, with 12 bases between them. CDR1 is SQVTM and CDR2 is ANQGSEA in the germline V gene. CDR3 protein: CSVEARSFTDTQYF. The CDR3, as DNA: TGCAGCGTTGAGGCCAGGTCTTTCACAGATACGCAGTATTTT.

The chain combines TRBV2 with TRBJ2-2; D remains ambiguous. The germline CDR1 and CDR2 sequences are SNHLY and FYNNEI. The germline V and J ends were trimmed by 4 bases and 7 bases, with 7 bases remaining between them. The CDR3 sequence is 12 residues long. The CDR3 DNA sequence: TGTGCCAGCAGTGCGGACGGCGGGGAGCTGTTTTTT. This sequence encodes CASSADGGELFF.

The rearrangement links TRBV6-5 to TRBJ2-7, with D unresolved. CDR1 and CDR2 (germline): MNHEY, SVGAGI. The CDR3 consists of 16 residues. With 3 bases removed from V and 4 bases from J, the gap between germline ends came to 19 bases. The CDR3 DNA reads TGTGCCAGCAGTTATGGTGGTGTAGGCTCCCCATACGAGCAGTACTTC. It encodes CASSYGGVGSPYEQYF.

This sequence joins TRBV20-1 and TRBJ2-5; no clear D. The J call may be incorrect, as the DNA end agrees better with TRBJ2-7. The germline V gene encodes CDR1 DFQATT and CDR2 SNEGSKA (reference sequence). There are 11 residues in the CDR3. CDR3 amino acids: CSARYSYEQYF. CDR3 DNA: TGCAGTGCTAGATATAGCTACGAGCAGTACTTC.

The rearrangement uses TRBV21-1 and TRBJ2-2. TRBV21-1 counts as a pseudogene. The CDR3 covers 14 residues. The CDR3 sequence: CASSTGRVTGELFF. The CDR3 DNA sequence: TGTGCCAGCAGCACGGGCAGAGTCACCGGGGAGCTGTTTTTT.

This chain uses TRBV28 with TRBJ2-5; 7 bases are shared with TRBD1. CDR3 length: 14 amino acids. Looked up from germline, CDR1 is MDHEN and CDR2 is SYDVKM. The V and J ends lost 5 bases and 5 bases, in that order; junction bases with no gene match: 8. CDR3 bases: TGTGCCAGCAGTCTCGACAGGGTGCGGGAGACCCAGTACTTC. It codes for CASSLDRVRETQYF.

CDR3 DNA: TGTGCCAGCATCCCTCCGGGGTCCCTGAACACTGAAGCTTTCTTT. Translating gives CASIPPGSLNTEAFF. V usage is TRBV28 and J usage is TRBJ1-1; D uncertain. Trimming cost V 7 bases and J 0 bases, with 15 bases left between them. The CDR3 runs to 15 residues. CDR1 is MDHEN, CDR2 SYDVKM, per germline.

The genes are TRBV10-3 and TRBJ2-4; TRBD1 might be the D (5 bases). The germline V and J ends were trimmed by 0 bases and 1 base, with 13 bases remaining between them. This CDR3 is built from 17 residues. Looked up from germline, CDR1 is ENHRY and CDR2 is SYGVKD. The CDR3 DNA follows: TGTGCCATCAGTGAGTCGCAGGGAAAGGGGGCCAAAAACATTCAGTACTTC. Protein: CAISESQGKGAKNIQYF.

CDR3 residues: CSLSTGETQYF. The DNA for the CDR3 is TGCAGCCTGTCTACCGGGGAGACCCAGTACTTC. This chain uses TRBV29-1 with TRBJ2-5, with D unclear. V lost 8 bases, J lost 5 bases, and 12 bases lay in between. The CDR3 sequence is 11 residues long. Germline CDR1 SQVTM, CDR2 ANQGSEA.

This clone was detected only once. The V and J genes are TRBV6-1 and TRBJ1-5; 7 positions match TRBD1. Per germline, CDR1 MNHNS and CDR2 SASEGT. The CDR3 loop spans 18 amino acids. J was trimmed by 0 bases and V by 3 bases; bases with no gene match: 11. The chain's CDR3 is CASSDKWTGSFSNQPQHF. CDR3 sequence (DNA): TGTGCCAGCAGTGATAAATGGACAGGATCCTTTAGCAATCAGCCCCAGCATTTT.

V gene TRBV15 combines with J gene TRBJ1-2; D unresolved. CDR3 length: 14 amino acids. Trimming took 3 bases from V and 8 from J, leaving 16 bases between them. In germline, CDR1 is LNHNV, CDR2 YYDKDF (reference sequence). CDR3 loop: CATSSARYYAGYTF. DNA for the CDR3: TGTGCCACCAGCAGCGCTAGATACTATGCGGGCTACACCTTC.

The V gene is TRBV12-5, the J gene TRBJ1-2, with D possibly being TRBD1 (5 bases). V was trimmed by 3 bases and J by 2 bases, leaving 10 bases between them. The CDR3 sequence is 14 residues long. Germline values: CDR1 LGHNT, CDR2 FRNRAP. The CDR3 spells CASGFEGANYGYTF. CDR3 bases: TGTGCTAGTGGTTTTGAAGGGGCCAACTATGGCTACACCTTC.

Concerning this clone itself: Other DNA sequences in the sample encode the same CDR3. The chain combines TRBV11-2 with TRBJ2-3; D is possibly TRBD1 (5 bases). Between the trimmed V and J ends, which lost 1 base and 1 base, there was a span of 9 bases. This CDR3 spans 15 amino acids. Germline CDR1 reads SGHAT; CDR2 reads FQNNGV. This CDR3 reads CASSLGPGRTDTQYF. In DNA, the CDR3 is TGTGCCAGCAGCTTAGGTCCAGGGCGCACAGATACGCAGTATTTT.

The chain couples TRBV2 to TRBJ1-5; no reliable D call. The germline gives CDR1 SNHLY, CDR2 FYNNEI. V was shortened by 8 bases and J by 1 base, with 21 bases between the two germline ends. This CDR3 has 17 amino acids. In nucleotides, the CDR3 is TGTGCCAGCTTGGAGACACCCTCAAGGGTAAGCAATCAGCCCCAGCATTTT. Translating gives CASLETPSRVSNQPQHF. Using reference TRBV2 and TRBJ1-5 for the parts outside the CDR3, the full variable domain is EPEVTQTPSHQVTQMGQEVILRCVPISNHLYFYWYRQILGQKVEFLVSFYNNEISEKSEIFDDQFSVERPDGSNFTLKIRSTKLEDSAMYFCASLETPSRVSNQPQHFGDGTRLSIL.

V is TRBV7-9 and J is TRBJ1-5, with a weak D call TRBD1 (6 bases). Germline CDR1 is SEHNR and CDR2 is FQNEAQ (reference sequence). The CDR3 is 18 residues long. Trimming pared 5 bases from V and 0 bases from J, leaving 20 bases between. CDR3 in amino acids: CASSQMGAGHYSNQPQHF. DNA of the CDR3: TGTGCCAGCAGCCAGATGGGGGCCGGCCATTATAGCAATCAGCCCCAGCATTTT. The variable domain in full, completed from reference TRBV7-9 and TRBJ1-5, reads DTGVSQNPRHKITKRGQNVTFRCDPISEHNRLYWYRQTLGQGPEFLTYFQNEAQLEKSRLLSDRFSAERPKGSFSTLEIQRTEQGDSAMYLCASSQMGAGHYSNQPQHFGDGTRLSIL.

The chain uses TRBV2 and TRBJ2-1; a possible D gene is TRBD1 (6 bases). Trimming stripped 5 bases from V and 12 bases from J, with 11 bases between. This CDR3 has 11 amino acids. The V gene's germline CDR1 is SNHLY and CDR2 FYNNEI. In nucleotides, the CDR3 is TGTGCCAGCAGTACAGGGTATAGGCAGTTCTTC. Translating gives CASSTGYRQFF.

The sample holds a few counts of this clone. The chain joins TRBV29-1 to TRBJ1-1; no definite D call. CDR3 size: 14 residues. The V gene lost 0 bases and the J gene lost 3 bases, with 11 bases spanning the gap. Per the germline V gene, CDR1 is SQVTM and CDR2 is ANQGSEA. The CDR3: CSVEDRVGHTEAFF. CDR3 bases: TGCAGCGTTGAAGATCGAGTTGGCCACACTGAAGCTTTCTTT.

The CDR3 coding sequence is TGTGCCAGCAGTGAGTTACCTTCGCCCCAGCATTTT. This encodes CASSELPSPQHF. The rearrangement joins TRBV2 to TRBJ1-5; D unclear. Looked up from germline, CDR1 is SNHLY and CDR2 is FYNNEI. The ends were cut back, 3 bases at V and 9 bases at J, with 9 bases in the middle. This CDR3 is built from 12 residues.